The source of this T cell receptor beta chain is a study of T cell changes during pregnancy in multiple sclerosis. Germline values: CDR1 WNHNN, CDR2 SYGVQD (reference sequence). V was pared by 8 bases and J by 5 bases, with 11 bases of the junction left unmatched. The CDR3 sequence is 16 residues long. Generated by immunoSEQ multiplex PCR, the TCRdb table keeps only in-frame clones and is missing some. The sample includes some 80,000 clones, approximately 95% seen only once; the top ten take approximately 0.15%. The chain couples TRBV10-1 to TRBJ1-4, with 10 bases identical to TRBD1. The sample was CD4+ T cells from peripheral blood mononuclear cells, taken after pregnancy. The origin of this receptor is a female donor with multiple sclerosis, enrolled in a pregnancy study. The CDR3: CASLIAGTGANEKLFF. The DNA for the CDR3 is TGCGCCAGCTTAATCGCCGGGACAGGGGCGAATGAAAAACTGTTTTTT.